This section outlines one TCR beta chain sequence together with its context. TCRdb ran MiXCR on the PCR reads and lists one entry per CDR3 protein. The repertoire holds about 10,000 distinct CDR3 sequences, roughly a quarter seen once, with less than 10% in the top ten. This entry belongs to a study of immune characterization of retroperitoneal liposarcoma. CDR3 length: 12 amino acids. Trimming shortened V by 8 bases and J by 8 bases, and 15 bases separated the two germline ends. This receptor was obtained from a male donor with retroperitoneal liposarcoma. Sequencing input: tumor tissue. V is TRBV12-3 or TRBV12-4 and J is TRBJ1-2; D not resolved. The CDR3: CASGLIVEGYTF. In DNA, the CDR3 is TGTGCCAGCGGTCTAATCGTGGAGGGCTACACCTTC.